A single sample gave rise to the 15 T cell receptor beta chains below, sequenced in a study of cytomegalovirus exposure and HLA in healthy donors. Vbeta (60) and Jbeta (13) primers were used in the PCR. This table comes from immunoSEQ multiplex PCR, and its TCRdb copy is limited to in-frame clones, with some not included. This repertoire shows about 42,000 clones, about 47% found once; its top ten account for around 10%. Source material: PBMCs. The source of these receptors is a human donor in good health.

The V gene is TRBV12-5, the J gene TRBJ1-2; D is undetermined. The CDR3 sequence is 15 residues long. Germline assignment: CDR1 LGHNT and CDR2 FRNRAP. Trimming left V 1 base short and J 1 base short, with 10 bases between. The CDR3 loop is CASGLGGGGNYGYTF. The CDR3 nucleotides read TGTGCTAGTGGTTTGGGGGGAGGAGGTAACTATGGCTACACCTTC.

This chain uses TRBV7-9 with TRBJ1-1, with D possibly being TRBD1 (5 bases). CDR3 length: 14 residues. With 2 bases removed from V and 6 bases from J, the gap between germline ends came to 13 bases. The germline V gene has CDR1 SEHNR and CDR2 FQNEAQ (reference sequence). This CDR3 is CASSLTAGRAEAFF. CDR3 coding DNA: TGTGCCAGCAGCTTAACGGCAGGGAGGGCTGAAGCTTTCTTT.

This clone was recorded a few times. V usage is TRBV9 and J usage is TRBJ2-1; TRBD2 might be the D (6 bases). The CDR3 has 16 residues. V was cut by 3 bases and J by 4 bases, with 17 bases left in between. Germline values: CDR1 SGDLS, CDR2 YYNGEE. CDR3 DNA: TGTGCCAGCAGCGCCCCCGGGGGAGGCAGATACAATGAGCAGTTCTTC. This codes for CASSAPGGGRYNEQFF.

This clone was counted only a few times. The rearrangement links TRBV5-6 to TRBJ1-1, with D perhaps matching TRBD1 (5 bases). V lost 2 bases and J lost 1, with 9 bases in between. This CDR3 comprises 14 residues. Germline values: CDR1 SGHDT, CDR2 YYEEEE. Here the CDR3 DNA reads TGTGCCAGCAGCTTTTGGGGCCGGAACACTGAAGCTTTCTTT. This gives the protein CASSFWGRNTEAFF.

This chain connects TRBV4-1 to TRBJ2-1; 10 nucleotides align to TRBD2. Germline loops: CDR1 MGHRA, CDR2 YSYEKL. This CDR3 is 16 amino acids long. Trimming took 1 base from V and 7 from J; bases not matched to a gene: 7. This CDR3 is CASSQGASGSWNEQFF. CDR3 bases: TGCGCCAGCAGCCAAGGAGCTAGCGGGAGTTGGAATGAGCAGTTCTTC.

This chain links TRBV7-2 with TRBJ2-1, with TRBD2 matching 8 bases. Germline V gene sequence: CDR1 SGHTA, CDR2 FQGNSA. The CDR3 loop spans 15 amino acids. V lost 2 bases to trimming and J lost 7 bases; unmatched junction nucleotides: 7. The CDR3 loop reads CASSLNGRGVNEQFF. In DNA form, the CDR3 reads TGTGCCAGCAGCTTAAACGGGCGGGGGGTTAATGAGCAGTTCTTC.

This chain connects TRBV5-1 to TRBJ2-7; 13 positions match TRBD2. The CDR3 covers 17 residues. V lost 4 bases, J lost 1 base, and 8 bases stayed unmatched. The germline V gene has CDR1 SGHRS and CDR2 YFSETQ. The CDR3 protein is CASSPAGTSGASYEQYF. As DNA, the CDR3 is TGCGCCAGCAGCCCAGCAGGGACTAGCGGGGCTTCCTACGAGCAGTACTTC.

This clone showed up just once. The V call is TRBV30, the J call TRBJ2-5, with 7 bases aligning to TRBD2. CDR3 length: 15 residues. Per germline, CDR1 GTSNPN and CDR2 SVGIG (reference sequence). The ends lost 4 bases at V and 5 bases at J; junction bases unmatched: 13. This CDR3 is CAWTLDLLGGETQYF. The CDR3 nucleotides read TGTGCCTGGACTTTGGACTTACTCGGGGGGGAGACCCAGTACTTC.

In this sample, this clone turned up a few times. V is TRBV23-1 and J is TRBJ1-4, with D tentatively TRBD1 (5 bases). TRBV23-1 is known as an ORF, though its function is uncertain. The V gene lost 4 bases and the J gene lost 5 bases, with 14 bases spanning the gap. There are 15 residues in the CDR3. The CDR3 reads CASSLDGGGNEKLFF. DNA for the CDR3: TGCGCCAGCAGTCTAGACGGGGGAGGAAATGAAAAACTGTTTTTT.

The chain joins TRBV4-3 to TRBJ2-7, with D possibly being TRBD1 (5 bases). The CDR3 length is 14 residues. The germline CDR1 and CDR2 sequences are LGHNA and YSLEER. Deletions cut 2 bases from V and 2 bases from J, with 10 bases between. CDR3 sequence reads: CASSQPDRPYEQYF. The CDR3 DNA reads TGCGCCAGCAGCCAACCCGACAGACCCTACGAGCAGTACTTC.

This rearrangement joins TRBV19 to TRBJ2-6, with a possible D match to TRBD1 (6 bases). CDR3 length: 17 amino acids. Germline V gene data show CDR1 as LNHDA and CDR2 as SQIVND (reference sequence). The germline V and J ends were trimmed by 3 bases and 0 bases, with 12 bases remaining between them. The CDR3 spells CASSIHRDNSGANVLTF. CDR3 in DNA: TGTGCCAGTAGTATCCACCGGGACAACTCTGGGGCCAACGTCCTGACTTTC.

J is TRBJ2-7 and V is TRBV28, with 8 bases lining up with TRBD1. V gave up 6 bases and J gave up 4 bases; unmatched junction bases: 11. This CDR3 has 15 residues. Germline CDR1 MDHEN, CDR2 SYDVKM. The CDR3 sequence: CASSLSTGASYEQYF. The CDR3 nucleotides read TGTGCCAGCAGCCTATCGACAGGGGCGTCATACGAGCAGTACTTC. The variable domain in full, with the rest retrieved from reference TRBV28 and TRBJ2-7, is DVKVTQSSRYLVKRTGEKVFLECVQDMDHENMFWYRQDPGLGLRLIYFSYDVKMKEKGDIPEGYSVSREKKERFSLILESASTNQTSMYLCASSLSTGASYEQYFGPGTRLTVT.

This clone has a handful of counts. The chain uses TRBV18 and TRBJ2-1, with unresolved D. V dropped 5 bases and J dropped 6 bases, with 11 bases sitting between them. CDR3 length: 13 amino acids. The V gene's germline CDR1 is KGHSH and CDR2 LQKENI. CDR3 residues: CASSSSIPNEQFF. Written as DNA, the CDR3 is TGTGCCAGCTCATCCTCTATACCCAATGAGCAGTTCTTC.

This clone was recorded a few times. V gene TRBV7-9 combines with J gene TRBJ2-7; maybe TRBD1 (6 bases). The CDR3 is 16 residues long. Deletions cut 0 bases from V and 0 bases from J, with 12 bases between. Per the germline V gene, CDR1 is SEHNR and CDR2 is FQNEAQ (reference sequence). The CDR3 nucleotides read TGTGCCAGCAGCTTAGCTCGCCAGGGACACTCCTACGAGCAGTACTTC. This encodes CASSLARQGHSYEQYF.

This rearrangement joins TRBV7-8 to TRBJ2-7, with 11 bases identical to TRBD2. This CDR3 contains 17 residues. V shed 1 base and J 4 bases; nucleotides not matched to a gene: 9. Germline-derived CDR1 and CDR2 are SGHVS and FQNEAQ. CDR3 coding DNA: TGTGCCAGCAGCTTAGGGGGGGGGAGACTAGCGGGATACGAGCAGTACTTC. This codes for CASSLGGGRLAGYEQYF. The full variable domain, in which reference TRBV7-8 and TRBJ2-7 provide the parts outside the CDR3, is GAGVSQSPRYKVAKRGQDVALRCDPISGHVSLFWYQQALGQGPEFLTYFQNEAQLDKSGLPSDRFFAERPEGSVSTLKIQRTQQEDSAVYLCASSLGGGRLAGYEQYFGPGTRLTVT.